This paragraph reports one T cell receptor (beta chain). Antigen: not known. This sample is part of a study of PD-1 blockade in classical Hodgkin lymphoma. Study-wide findings and caveats: The diversity seen at baseline in complete responders resembled that of newly diagnosed patients. Only CD4+ TCR diversity, not CD8+, had risen significantly by C4D1. After ASCT, patients who started nivolumab under 1 year later were excluded.

Every patient was affected by relapse after autologous stem cell transplantation, while exposure to brentuximab vedotin was not uniform. The table came from immunoSEQ multiplex PCR; TCRdb's copy has only in-frame clones and leaves some out. The table includes tens of thousands of clones, about nine tenths detected once. The TCR was taken from a human donor with classical Hodgkin lymphoma. Sequenced here: peripheral blood mononuclear cells (PBMCs), sampled at baseline.

The CDR3 DNA follows: TGTGCCAGCAGCCCCGCCCCACTTGGCTCTGGAAACACCATATATTTT. It encodes CASSPAPLGSGNTIYF. V usage is TRBV28 and J usage is TRBJ1-3; D not certain. The CDR3 has 16 residues. Germline V lookup: CDR1 MDHEN, CDR2 SYDVKM. The ends were cut back, 6 bases at V and 0 bases at J, with 15 bases in the middle.